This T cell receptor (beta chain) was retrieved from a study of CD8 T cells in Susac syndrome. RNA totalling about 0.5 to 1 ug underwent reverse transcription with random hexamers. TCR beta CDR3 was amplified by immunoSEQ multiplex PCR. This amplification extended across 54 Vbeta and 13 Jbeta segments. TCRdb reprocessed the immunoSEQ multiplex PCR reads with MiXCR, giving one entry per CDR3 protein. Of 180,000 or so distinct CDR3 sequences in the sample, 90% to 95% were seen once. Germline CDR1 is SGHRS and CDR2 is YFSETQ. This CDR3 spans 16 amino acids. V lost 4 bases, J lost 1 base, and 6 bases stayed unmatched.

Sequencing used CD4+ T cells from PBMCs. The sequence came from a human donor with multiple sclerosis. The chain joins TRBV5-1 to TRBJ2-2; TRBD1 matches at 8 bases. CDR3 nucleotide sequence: TGCGCCAGCAGCGGAGCCGGGACAGGGAACACCGGGGAGCTGTTTTTT. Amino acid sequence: CASSGAGTGNTGELFF.